Listed below are T cell receptor beta chains from one sample, sequenced in a study of blood T cell repertoires in COVID-19. Profiling relied on immunoSEQ multiplex PCR, and the TCRdb table lists in-frame clones only, not all of them. The repertoire holds some 170,000 clones, with roughly 80% as singletons. The material sequenced was peripheral blood. These receptors all stem from a man aged 60 to 75 with acute or convalescent COVID-19. Both conserved end residues are part of each CDR3. A D gene is named only where the DNA matches it firmly. The size field is filled for only some rows; it gives once, few, many or a size class.

v_call	d_call	j_call	clone_size	cdr3_nt	cdr3_aa
TRBV7-9	NA	TRBJ2-7	NA	TGTGCCAGCAGTTCATATGCGGCGGAGCTGAGCTCCTACGAGCAGTACTTC	CASSSYAAELSSYEQYF
TRBV4-1	TRBD2	TRBJ2-1	NA	TGCGCCAGCAGCCAGTCGAGGACTAGCGGGAGCAAAACCCCCGAGCAGTTCTTC	CASSQSRTSGSKTPEQFF
TRBV4-1	NA	TRBJ2-3	NA	TGCGCCAGCAGCACCCAACAGAGAGCTAGCACAGATACGCAGTATTTT	CASSTQQRASTDTQYF
TRBV11-2	NA	TRBJ1-5	once	TGTGCCAGCAGCTTAGGGAGTGAGGGGAGGCAGCCCCAGCATTTT	CASSLGSEGRQPQHF
TRBV7-6	TRBD1	TRBJ1-2	NA	TGTGCCAGCAGCTCCCAGGGGACAGGGGGCGGCTACACCTTC	CASSSQGTGGGYTF
TRBV18	TRBD1	TRBJ1-3	NA	TGTGCCACCACACCGGGACAGGGGCCAGGAAACACCATATATTTT	CATTPGQGPGNTIYF
TRBV13	TRBD1	TRBJ1-2	NA	TGTGCCAGCAGCTCGGGCCAGGGGGCGCAGGATGGCTACACCTTC	CASSSGQGAQDGYTF
TRBV13	TRBD2	TRBJ2-5	NA	TGTGCCAGCAGCTCCCGGACTAGCGGGGGGGAGACCCAGTACTTC	CASSSRTSGGETQYF
TRBV6-5	NA	TRBJ1-6	NA	TGTGCCAGCAGTTACTCGAAGCAGGGCGTAGGATCACCCCTCCACTTT	CASSYSKQGVGSPLHF
TRBV18	NA	TRBJ2-5	NA	TGTGCCAGCTCACCACTGGGCAGGGGGGCGACACAAGAGACCCAGTACTTC	CASSPLGRGATQETQYF
TRBV18	TRBD1	TRBJ2-1	NA	TGTGCCAGCTCACCAGTGACAGGGGGCGCTGGGAGGAATGAGCAGTTCTTC	CASSPVTGGAGRNEQFF
TRBV5-1	NA	TRBJ1-4	NA	TGCGCCAGCAGCCCCGAGGGCAGGAGGAATGAAAAACTGTTTTTT	CASSPEGRRNEKLFF
TRBV28	NA	TRBJ2-3	once	TGTGCCAGCAGTCCAGGGATGCGAGATACGCAGTATTTT	CASSPGMRDTQYF
TRBV2	NA	TRBJ2-3	NA	TGTGCCAGCGGACTACCCCTCACAGATACGCAGTATTTT	CASGLPLTDTQYF
TRBV4-3	TRBD1	TRBJ2-3	NA	TGCGCCAGCAGCCAAGAGAAACAGGGGGCCATGTCTAGCACAGATACGCAGTATTTT	CASSQEKQGAMSSTDTQYF
TRBV5-1	TRBD1	TRBJ2-1	NA	TGCGCCAGCAGCTTCCGGGACAGGGCCCACAATGAGCAGTTCTTC	CASSFRDRAHNEQFF
TRBV25-1	NA	TRBJ1-2	few	TGTGCCAGCAGTGAATGGAAGGGGATGTCAGAAGGCTACACCTTC	CASSEWKGMSEGYTF